This T cell receptor beta chain was found in a study of human T cells and chemical hapten exposure. Study outcomes and limitations: No shift was seen in TCRs above 1 in 1000 frequency with DPC sensitization.

Documented time point: patch test 1, 2 weeks after DPC sensitization. Specified treatment: therapeutic diphenylcyclopropenone sensitization with weekly scalp DPC. This clonotype turned up a few times. No antigen is known for it. Each CDR3 protein gets one entry after TCRdb re-called the RACE reads with MiXCR. The table lists 180,000 or so distinct CDR3 sequences, around 24% of them singletons. The germline V gene encodes CDR1 SGDLS and CDR2 YYNGEE. The length of the CDR3 is 15 residues. Between the trimmed V and J ends, which lost 4 bases and 6 bases, there was a span of 19 bases. This chain links TRBV9 with TRBJ1-1; D gene ambiguous. This receptor was taken from a woman aged 45-65 years with alopecia areata. Some clones in this sample may be carry-over from other donors' samples. Sequencing was performed on whole blood, taken in connection with sensitization to the hapten diphenylcyclopropenone (DPC). CDR3 DNA: TGTGCCAGCAGCACCCTGATGCAAACCCGAGCTGAAGCTTTCTTT. The encoded protein is CASSTLMQTRAEAFF.